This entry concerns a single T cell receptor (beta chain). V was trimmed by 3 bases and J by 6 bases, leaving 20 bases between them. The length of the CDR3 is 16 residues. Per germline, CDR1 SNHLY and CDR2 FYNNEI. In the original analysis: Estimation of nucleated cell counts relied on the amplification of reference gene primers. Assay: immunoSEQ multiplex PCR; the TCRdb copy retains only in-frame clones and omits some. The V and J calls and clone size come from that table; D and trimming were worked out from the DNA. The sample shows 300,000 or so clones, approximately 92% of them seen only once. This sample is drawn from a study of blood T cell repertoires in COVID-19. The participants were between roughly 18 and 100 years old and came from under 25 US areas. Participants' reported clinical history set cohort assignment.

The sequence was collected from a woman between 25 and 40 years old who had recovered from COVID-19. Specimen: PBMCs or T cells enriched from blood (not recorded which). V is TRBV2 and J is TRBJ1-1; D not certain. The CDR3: CASSEWSAPDIAEAFF. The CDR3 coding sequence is TGTGCCAGCAGTGAGTGGTCGGCACCAGACATCGCTGAAGCTTTCTTT.